One and the same sample provided the 23 T cell receptor beta chains below, sequenced in a study of read filtering for tumor transcriptome and immune sequencing. Molecular barcoded adaptors covering alpha/delta and beta/gamma chains were used on approximately 400 ng RNA. TCRdb independently ran MiXCR on the reads; one entry per CDR3 protein. The sample lists about 90,000 distinct CDR3 sequences; roughly an eighth were seen once. The sample was a population of CD138-negative cells sorted from bone marrow. These receptors were taken from a donor aged 40 or older with multiple myeloma.

This clonotype has at least ten counts. The chain carries TRBV7-3 and TRBJ2-1; D is perhaps TRBD1 or TRBD2 (6 bases each). V was shortened by 4 bases and J by 3 bases, with 13 bases between the two germline ends. This CDR3 is 15 amino acids long. Germline-derived CDR1 and CDR2 are SGHTA and FQGTGA. CDR3 bases: TGTGCCAGCAGCTCCCAGGGGACTCACTACAATGAGCAGTTCTTC. Its translation: CASSSQGTHYNEQFF.

This clonotype was seen ten or more times. A read error is possible here, since a much larger clone lies one base away. The V call is TRBV28, the J call TRBJ2-1, with TRBD2 matching over 15 bases. From germline, CDR1 is MDHEN and CDR2 SYDVKM. The CDR3 runs 17 residues. The DNA of the CDR3 is TGTGCCAGCAGTTTAGGGACTAGCGGGAGGAAGGGCAATGGGCAGTTCTTC. Translation gives CASSLGTSGRKGNGQFF.

Worth noting for this clonotype: A single base separates this from a much larger clone, so it may be a read error. J is TRBJ2-7 and V is TRBV2; 7 positions agree with TRBD1. Germline CDR1 is SNHLY and CDR2 is FYNNEI. This CDR3 contains 14 residues. CDR3 in DNA: TGTGCCAGCAGGACACAGGGGCCCTCCTACGAGCAGGACTTC. It encodes CASRTQGPSYEQDF. Complete variable domain (other parts from reference TRBV2 and TRBJ2-7): EPEVTQTPSHQVTQMGQEVILRCVPISNHLYFYWYRQILGQKVEFLVSFYNNEISEKSEIFDDQFSVERPDGSNFTLKIRSTKLEDSAMYFCASRTQGPSYEQDFGPGTRLTVT.

Concerning this clonotype itself: This sequence may be a read error, since a much larger clone differs from it by one base. The rearrangement joins TRBV3-1 to TRBJ2-7, with 15 bases aligning to TRBD2. The CDR3 is 14 amino acids. Germline-derived CDR1 and CDR2 are LGHDT and YNNKEL (reference sequence). The J segment lost 9 bases and the V segment lost 5 bases, leaving 5 bases of the junction unmatched. The CDR3 spells CASSRTSGRVAQYF. The CDR3 DNA reads as TGTGCCAGCAGCAGGACTAGCGGGAGGGTGGCGCAGTACTTC.

In its sample, this clonotype was seen a few times. The chain links TRBV7-2 to TRBJ1-3, with D unclear. The CDR3 contains 14 residues. Germline CDR1 is SGHTA and CDR2 is FQGNSA. Trimming shortened V by 5 bases and J by 4 bases, and 12 bases separated the two germline ends. The chain's CDR3 is CASSGTSGGNTIYF. The DNA of the CDR3 is TGTGCCAGCAGCGGAACCAGCGGCGGAAACACCATATATTTT.

This clonotype was picked up many times. The genes are TRBV5-6 and TRBJ2-1; 8 bases line up with TRBD1. The CDR3 extends over 14 amino acids. Trimming removed 7 bases from V and 4 bases from J; junction bases left unmatched: 7. Per the germline V gene, CDR1 is SGHDT and CDR2 is YYEEEE. In DNA form, the CDR3 reads TGTGCCAGCGAGATCGACAGGGGTTACAATGAGCAGTTCTTC. It is translated as CASEIDRGYNEQFF.

This clonotype was seen at least ten times. The gene calls are TRBV20-1 and TRBJ1-5, with D perhaps TRBD1 (5 bases). Between the trimmed V and J ends, which lost 6 bases and 4 bases, there was a span of 13 bases. CDR1 is DFQATT, CDR2 SNEGSKA, per germline (reference sequence). This CDR3 comprises 13 residues. This CDR3 reads CSATGRPNQPQHF. In DNA form, the CDR3 reads TGCAGTGCCACGGGACGGCCAAATCAGCCCCAGCATTTT.

Regarding this clonotype: A junction end diverges from the germline sequence, so it may reflect a read error. The chain uses TRBV13 and TRBJ2-1; 7 bases agree with TRBD2. This CDR3 comprises 13 residues. Germline loops: CDR1 PRHDT, CDR2 FYEKMQ (reference sequence). Here the CDR3 reads CASSPGLVHEQLF. The DNA for the CDR3 is TGTGCCAGCAGCCCCGGACTAGTACATGAGCAGTTGTTC.

This clonotype has at least ten counts. J is TRBJ1-5 and V is TRBV18, with TRBD1 identical over 8 bases. The germline V gene encodes CDR1 KGHSH and CDR2 LQKENI. Trimming removed 3 bases from V and 5 bases from J; junction bases left unmatched: 3. The CDR3 sequence is 14 residues long. The CDR3 nucleotides read TGTGCCAGCTCACCGCAGGGGGCAGATCAGCCCCAGCATTTT. It encodes CASSPQGADQPQHF.

CDR3 region: CSATLGGSISYEQYF. The CDR3 DNA is TGCAGTGCTACCCTCGGCGGGAGTATATCCTACGAGCAGTACTTC. V usage is TRBV20-1 and J usage is TRBJ2-7, with TRBD2 matching 7 bases. CDR3 length: 15 amino acids. The germline gives CDR1 DFQATT, CDR2 SNEGSKA (reference sequence). The ends lost 4 bases at V and 1 base at J; junction bases unmatched: 10.

This clonotype was detected many times. The CDR3 nucleotides read TGTGCCAGCAGCCCTTCAGCTAGCGAGCAGTACTTC. As protein: CASSPSASEQYF. J is TRBJ2-7 and V is TRBV7-9, with D hard to call. Per the germline V gene, CDR1 is SEHNR and CDR2 is FQNEAQ (reference sequence). Trimming took 5 bases from V and 6 from J, leaving 11 bases between them. The CDR3 length is 12 residues.

A few counts support this clonotype. This may be a read error: a much more frequent sequence differs by one nucleotide. J is TRBJ1-1 and V is TRBV12-3 or TRBV12-4; tentatively, D is TRBD1 (5 bases). Trimming stripped 2 bases from V and 5 bases from J, with 18 bases between. There are 16 residues in the CDR3. The CDR3 spells CASSLTGKGTGTEAFF. Written as DNA, the CDR3 is TGTGCCAGCAGTTTAACTGGGAAGGGGACGGGGACTGAAGCTTTCTTT.

About this clonotype itself: Possible read error: a much larger clone is one base away. This chain links TRBV29-1 with TRBJ2-1; 7 bases are a match to TRBD1. In germline, CDR1 is SQVTM, CDR2 ANQGSEA. The CDR3 is 12 amino acids. The V segment lost 6 bases and the J segment 6 bases; nucleotides outside the gene matches: 5. Here the CDR3 DNA reads TGCAGCGTGGGGACAGATTTCAATGAGCAGTTCTTC. Translation gives CSVGTDFNEQFF.

This clonotype was counted ten times or more. The chain uses TRBV6-1 and TRBJ2-7, with 9 bases fitting TRBD2. CDR1 is MNHNS and CDR2 is SASEGT in the germline V gene. V was pared by 7 bases and J by 3 bases, with 10 bases of the junction left unmatched. The CDR3 length is 15 residues. The CDR3 nucleotides are TGTGCCAGCACCCCAAGGCTAGCGGGACACTACGAGCAGTACTTC. Amino acid sequence: CASTPRLAGHYEQYF.

At least ten counts were recorded for this clonotype. The chain recombines TRBV19 with TRBJ2-1, with a tentative D call TRBD2 (5 bases). The CDR3 length is 16 residues. V lost 8 bases, J lost 0 bases, and 17 bases lay in between. Germline CDR1 reads LNHDA; CDR2 reads SQIVND (reference sequence). CDR3 coding DNA: TGTGCCAGTGCCTTAGGCGGGCCAAGCTCCTACAATGAGCAGTTCTTC. Its protein product is CASALGGPSSYNEQFF.

This clonotype was detected a few times. This may stem from a read error, because a much larger clone lies one nucleotide away. This sequence joins TRBV5-1 and TRBJ2-5, with TRBD1 identical over 7 bases. The CDR3 is 15 residues long. Germline V lookup: CDR1 SGHRS, CDR2 YFSETQ. DNA of the CDR3: TGCGCCAGCAGCTTGGTGGGACAGAAACAAGAGGCCCAGTACTTC. Its protein is CASSLVGQKQEAQYF.

This clonotype was detected ten times or more. The chain couples TRBV5-4 to TRBJ2-7, with D perhaps assigned TRBD1 or TRBD2 (6 bases each). CDR1 and CDR2 from the germline V gene are SGHNT and YYREEE (reference sequence). CDR3 length equals 15 residues. V shed 0 bases and J shed 0 bases, with 10 bases lying between them. CDR3 protein: CASSLAGARSYEQYF. As DNA, the CDR3 is TGTGCCAGCAGCTTGGCGGGGGCCCGCTCCTACGAGCAGTACTTC.

About this clonotype itself: It may be a read error: a sequence one base away is much more abundant. The chain links TRBV6-5 to TRBJ2-7; 9 positions agree with TRBD1. The CDR3 extends over 14 amino acids. Germline lookup yields CDR1 MNHEY and CDR2 SVGAGI. The CDR3 loop is CASGYGTGRNEQYF. The CDR3 DNA is TGTGCCAGCGGTTATGGGACAGGGAGAAACGAGCAGTACTTC.

This clonotype was recorded many times. The chain combines TRBV2 with TRBJ1-5; D call uncertain. The length of the CDR3 is 13 residues. V was shortened by 6 bases and J by 0 bases, with 6 bases between the two germline ends. Germline-derived CDR1 and CDR2 are SNHLY and FYNNEI. DNA for the CDR3: TGTGCCAGCAGGGGGAATAGCAATCAGCCCCAGCATTTT. Its translation: CASRGNSNQPQHF.

This clonotype occurred many times. The gene calls are TRBV29-1 and TRBJ1-1; TRBD1 might be the D (5 bases). The V and J ends lost 4 bases and 4 bases respectively, with 16 bases between them. This CDR3 has 14 amino acids. CDR1 and CDR2 (germline): SQVTM, ANQGSEA. The CDR3, as DNA: TGCAGCGTTGGCGACAGATTGAGCAGCACTGAAGCTTTCTTT. It yields the protein CSVGDRLSSTEAFF.

With respect to this clonotype: With a far larger clone one base away, a read error is the likely cause. The chain employs TRBV7-3 and TRBJ2-1; TRBD1 matches 12 bases. V dropped 5 bases and J dropped 10; count of bases not matched to a gene: 9. The CDR3 consists of 15 residues. Germline V gene sequence: CDR1 SGHTA, CDR2 FQGTGA. The CDR3 loop is CASSAGQGASYEQFF. The CDR3 nucleotides are TGTGCCAGCAGCGCGGGACAGGGGGCTTCCTACGAGCAGTTCTTC.

This clonotype was counted ten times or more. This sequence joins TRBV4-2 and TRBJ2-1, with 8 bases matching TRBD2. CDR3 length: 15 residues. CDR1 is LGHNA, CDR2 YNFKEQ, per germline. Trimming took 5 bases from V and 3 from J; bases not matched to a gene: 6. In nucleotides, the CDR3 is TGTGCCAGCAGCGGGGGGGGGACTAGCTACAATGAGCAGTTCTTC. This sequence encodes CASSGGGTSYNEQFF.

This clonotype was seen repeatedly, ten times or more. The chain recombines TRBV2 with TRBJ2-5; TRBD1 matches 8 bases. The CDR3 covers 13 residues. Germline values: CDR1 SNHLY, CDR2 FYNNEI. J lost 4 bases, V lost 7 bases, and 5 bases had no gene match. CDR3 coding DNA: TGTGCCAGCAACTACGGACAGGGAGAGACCCAGTACTTC. This translates into CASNYGQGETQYF.